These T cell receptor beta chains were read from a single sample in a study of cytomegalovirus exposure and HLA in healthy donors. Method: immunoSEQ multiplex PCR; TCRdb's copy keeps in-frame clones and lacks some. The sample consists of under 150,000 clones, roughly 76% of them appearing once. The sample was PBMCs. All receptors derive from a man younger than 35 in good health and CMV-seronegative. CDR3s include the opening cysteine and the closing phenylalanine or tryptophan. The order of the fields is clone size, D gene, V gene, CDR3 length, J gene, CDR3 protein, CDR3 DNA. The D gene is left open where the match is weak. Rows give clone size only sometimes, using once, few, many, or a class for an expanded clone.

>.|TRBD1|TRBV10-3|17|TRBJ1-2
CAISESPGQGEGYGYTF
TGTGCCATCAGTGAGTCCCCGGGACAGGGAGAGGGCTATGGCTACACCTTC
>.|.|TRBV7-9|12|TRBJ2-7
CASSSGHSEQYF
TGTGCCAGCAGCTCAGGACATTCCGAGCAGTACTTC
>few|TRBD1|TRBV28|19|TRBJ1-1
CASRFTIGQGVSWNTEAFF
TGTGCCAGCAGATTCACCATCGGACAGGGAGTGAGTTGGAACACTGAAGCTTTCTTT
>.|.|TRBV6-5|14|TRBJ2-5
CASSTTGYQETQYF
TGTGCCAGCAGCACCACGGGGTACCAAGAGACCCAGTACTTC
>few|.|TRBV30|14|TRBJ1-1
CAWSPWTANTEAFF
TGTGCCTGGAGTCCGTGGACAGCGAACACTGAAGCTTTCTTT
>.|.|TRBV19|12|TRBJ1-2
CASSVAGAGYTF
TGTGCCAGTAGTGTGGCAGGTGCCGGCTACACCTTC
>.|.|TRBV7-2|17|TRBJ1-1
CASSFGQGQNMNTEAFF
TGTGCCAGCAGCTTTGGCCAAGGACAGAACATGAACACTGAAGCTTTCTTT
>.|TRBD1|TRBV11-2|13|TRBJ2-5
CASSLDLGTAQYF
TGTGCCAGCAGCTTAGATCTGGGGACAGCCCAGTACTTC
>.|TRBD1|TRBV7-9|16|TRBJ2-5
CASSYKTGQVRETQYF
TGTGCCAGCAGCTATAAAACCGGACAGGTGCGTGAGACCCAGTACTTC
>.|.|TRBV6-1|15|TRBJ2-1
CASSSQGGRYNEQFF
TGTGCCAGCAGTTCACAGGGAGGGAGGTACAATGAGCAGTTCTTC
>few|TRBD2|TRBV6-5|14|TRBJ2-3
CASSRTRTSDTQYF
TGTGCCAGCAGCCGGACTAGAACTTCCGATACGCAGTATTTT
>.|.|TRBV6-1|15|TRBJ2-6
CASSEQGSGANVLTF
TGTGCCAGCAGTGAACAGGGTTCTGGGGCCAACGTCCTGACTTTC
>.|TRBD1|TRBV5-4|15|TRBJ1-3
CASSWDRGTGNTIYF
TGTGCCAGCAGTTGGGACAGGGGGACAGGAAACACCATATATTTT
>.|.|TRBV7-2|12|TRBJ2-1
CASSPRVLEQFF
TGTGCCAGCAGCCCCCGGGTCTTGGAGCAGTTCTTC
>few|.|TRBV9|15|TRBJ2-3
CASATWDTGGDTQYF
TGTGCCAGCGCGACGTGGGATACAGGCGGAGATACGCAGTATTTT